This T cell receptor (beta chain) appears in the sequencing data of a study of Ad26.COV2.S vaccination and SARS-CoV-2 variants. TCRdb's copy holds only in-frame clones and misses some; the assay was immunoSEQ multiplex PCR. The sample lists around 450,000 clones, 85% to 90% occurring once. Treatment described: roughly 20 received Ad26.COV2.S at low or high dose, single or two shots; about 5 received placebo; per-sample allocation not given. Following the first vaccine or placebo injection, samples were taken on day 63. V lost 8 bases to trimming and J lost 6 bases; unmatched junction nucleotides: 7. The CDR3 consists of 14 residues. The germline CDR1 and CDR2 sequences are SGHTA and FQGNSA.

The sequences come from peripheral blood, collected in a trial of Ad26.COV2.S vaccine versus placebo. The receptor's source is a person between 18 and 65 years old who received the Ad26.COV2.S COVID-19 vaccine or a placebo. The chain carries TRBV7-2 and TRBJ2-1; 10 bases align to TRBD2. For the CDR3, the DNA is TGTGCCAGCCAGCGGGAGGGCCATAGCAATGAGCAGTTCTTC. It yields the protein CASQREGHSNEQFF.